This T cell receptor beta chain was captured in a study of T cells after yellow fever vaccination (dated by TCRdb to between 2018 and 2020). Turning to the overall study: The SMART-Seq v4 Ultra Low Input RNA kit was used to prepare libraries from fractions with low cell numbers. Bulk PBMC replicates and cell subsets were isolated from blood drawn at multiple timepoints before and after both primary and secondary immunization. To track T-cell clones before and after primary and booster YFV17D yellow fever vaccination, bulk TCR alpha and beta repertoires were sequenced longitudinally. The cohort comprised two healthy male donors, one aged 18 to 30 and one aged 30 to 40 years.

TCR cDNA was made using 5'RACE template switching, a step that added a universal primer site and unique molecular identifiers. Priming of cDNA synthesis was performed from both the TCR alpha and TCR beta constant segments. Libraries were amplified in two PCR steps, with sample barcodes and sequencing adapters added in the second step. Libraries were sequenced on Illumina HiSeq 2500 (2x100 bp) or NovaSeq (2x150 bp). The study's own analysis went as follows. MIGEC was used to demultiplex reads and collapse the reads into UMI consensus sequences, and MiXCR was used for V(D)J alignment. Vaccine-responding clonotypes were identified with edgeR using replicate PBMC samples, with FDR below 0.01 and a log2 fold change above 5 up to day 15 being required. Bulk clonotypes were assigned CD4 or CD8 identity according to which sequenced CD4 or CD8 repertoire held them at higher abundance. The raw public reads went through TCRdb reprocessing: fastp at Q25, MiXCR clone calling, in-frame beta chains kept. Entries that share a CDR3 protein sequence are merged under the most common genes and DNA. None of the V and J calls come from the authors' own analysis; TCRdb made them. Across this sample there are 310,000 or so distinct CDR3 sequences, with around 7.3% seen only once. Roughly a sixth of the sample is held by the ten biggest clonotypes.

Concerning this clonotype itself: Its binding antigen is unknown. Per-nucleotide qualities are absent, and no much larger clonotype sits a single base away.

According to the germline V gene, CDR1 reads KGHSH and CDR2 reads LQKENI. V drops 3 bases and J drops 9 bases, leaving 17 bases in between. The CDR3 numbers 14 residues from cysteine through phenylalanine. The only DNA kept is the CDR3, 42 bases in frame from the first base. The sample's treatment or condition label is to be understood as: live attenuated yellow fever vaccine strain. At every blood-draw timepoint, two biological replicates of bulk PBMCs were collected. PBMCs were isolated from peripheral blood using a standard Ficoll-Paque protocol. TriZol was used to extract RNA from bulk PBMCs, CD4 and CD8 fractions, and dextramer-positive and dextramer-negative fractions. Broader findings and caveats from the paper: Because abundant contaminating clonotypes from the bulk population could be contained in FACS-sorted repertoires, computational filtering was required. A small fraction of clonotypes appeared in both the CD4 and CD8 compartments, likely as a result of convergent recombination. Because only two donors were included in the study, the extent to which the findings can be generalized is limited. Compared with the primary T-cell response, the secondary T-cell response was weaker but faster, peaking on day 5 rather than day 15. Most clones expanded after primary vaccination were re-detected after the booster (approximately 95% of CD4 and more than 70% of CD8), suggesting broad memory maintenance.

This clonotype was obtained from a man between 18 and 29 years old who received the YFV17D yellow fever vaccine. The sample consisted of PBMCs, taken about 49 days after the first yellow fever vaccination. The chain is made from TRBV18 and TRBJ1-1; the D gene identity is not certain. CDR3 loop: CASSPPGRKGQAFF. The base sequence is TGTGCCAGCTCACCCCCGGGTAGGAAGGGCCAAGCTTTCTTT. Reference TRBV18 and TRBJ1-1 proteins supply the regions before and after the CDR3; the full variable domain is: NAGVMQNPRHLVRRRGQEARLRCSPMKGHSHVYWYRQLPEEGLKFMVYLQKENIIDESGMPKERFSAEFPKEGPSILRIQQVVRGDSAAYFCASSPPGRKGQAFFGQGTRLTVV.